This T cell receptor (beta chain) was captured by sequencing in a study of T cells after yellow fever vaccination. TCRdb ran MiXCR on the 5' RACE reads and lists one entry per CDR3 protein. The table has about 500,000 distinct CDR3 sequences, about 17% seen once. CDR1 is MGHRA and CDR2 is YSYEKL in the germline V gene. V trimming: 2 bases; J trimming: 0 bases; junction bases outside the gene matches: 7. The CDR3 has 18 amino acids. This clonotype was sampled from a man younger than 35 who received the YFV17D yellow fever vaccine. V is TRBV4-1 and J is TRBJ2-1; 10 positions agree with TRBD2. The sample here was PBMCs, taken more than 4 days after the first yellow fever vaccination. In DNA form, the CDR3 reads TGCGCCAGCAGCCAACTAGCGGGGGAAACCCCCTCCTACAATGAGCAGTTCTTC. Protein product: CASSQLAGETPSYNEQFF.